These 4 T cell receptor beta chains share one sample of origin, sequenced in a study of tumor-infiltrating lymphocytes in primary liver carcinoma (dated 2017 in TCRdb). The reads were generated on an Illumina HiSeq 2500. Using a constant-region primer and ProtoScript II reverse transcriptase, TCRbeta-specific cDNA was reverse-transcribed from around 500 ng total RNA. TCRbeta libraries were built with three nested multiplex PCR rounds, a slightly modified ARM-PCR procedure. The first two PCR rounds used multiplex TRBV1-TRBV30 forward primers with a Cbeta reverse primer, each for 10 to 11 cycles. TCRdb reprocessed the public reads (quality trimming at Q25 with fastp, clone calling with MiXCR) and kept in-frame beta chains. Here each entry gathers all rows of one CDR3 protein and keeps the most common genes and DNA. Counted in this sample were under 130,000 distinct CDR3 sequences; roughly 80% of them appeared once. About 20% of the sample lies in the top ten.

Without any cell sorting, total RNA and DNA were extracted together from approximately 20-30 mg of bulk tissue using the AllPrep DNA/RNA mini kit. Sequenced material: liver tumor tissue from sampling region 3. This specimen's cell subset or site label, per the study, means: tumor region T3, left-lateral pole. These receptors were taken from a man aged 35-49 years with primary liver carcinoma and hepatitis B virus infection.

Details on this clonotype: A read error may produce the germline difference seen at one junction end. V gene TRBV28 combines with J gene TRBJ2-7, with a tentative D call TRBD1 (5 bases). Germline V CDR1 and CDR2: MDHEN, SYDVKM. CDR3 size: 16 residues. CDR3 amino acids: CASSLRAPVRAHEQHF. The CDR3 nucleotides are TGTGCCAGCAGTTTAAGAGCCCCTGTCAGGGCCCACGAGCAGCACTTC. The whole variable domain, filled in from reference TRBV28 and TRBJ2-7, reads DVKVTQSSRYLVKRTGEKVFLECVQDMDHENMFWYRQDPGLGLRLIYFSYDVKMKEKGDIPEGYSVSREKKERFSLILESASTNQTSMYLCASSLRAPVRAHEQHFGPGTRLTVT.

As regards this clonotype: The CDR3 ends on some other residue instead of the conserved phenylalanine or tryptophan, so this is likely a read error. The limits of the CDR3 on the DNA are not certain, so only TCRdb's listed CDR3 is given. The gene calls are TRBV11-2 and TRBJ1-1; no DNA check was done on the table's D call, TRBD1. Germline loops: CDR1 SGHAT, CDR2 FQNNGV. The CDR3 adds up to 14 amino acids, both ends counted. CDR3 amino acids: CASSFGIGFGEVFL.

As regards this clonotype: Its ends do not fully match the called genes, so a read error is possible. The chain couples TRBV6-1 to TRBJ1-1; D perhaps matches TRBD1 (6 bases). Germline values: CDR1 MNHNS, CDR2 SASEGT. The length of the CDR3 is 12 residues. The CDR3, as DNA: TGTGCCAGCAGTAGGTGGGACACTGAATCTTTCTTT. It codes for CASSRWDTESFF.

This chain connects TRBV12-3 or TRBV12-4 to TRBJ2-1; the D gene could be TRBD1 or TRBD2 (5 bases each). CDR3 size: 15 residues. The V end was cut by 8 bases, the J end by 9 bases, with 23 bases between. This chain's CDR3 is CASGSRLTGRGEQFF. The CDR3 DNA reads as TGTGCCAGCGGTTCGAGACTAACGGGAAGGGGTGAGCAGTTCTTC.